What follows are 9 T cell receptor beta chains derived from one specimen sequenced in a study of CD8+ T cells in alopecia areata. Reverse transcribed after extraction, RNA yielded cDNA as the sequencing template. Assay used: immunoSEQ multiplex PCR; TCRdb lists only in-frame clones, some missing. The table records around 35,000 clones, less than 55% of them present only once. Once sorted, CD4+ cells from five patients yielded CD25+CD127- cells. Sequenced material: CD4+ Tregs sorted from blood. The receptors were gathered from a human donor with alopecia areata.

The rearrangement uses TRBV23-1 and TRBJ2-7; the D is unclear. TRBV23-1 falls under the ORF class, with uncertain function. The CDR3 runs to 15 residues. Trimming shortened V by 0 bases and J by 5 bases, and 14 bases separated the two germline ends. The DNA of the CDR3 is TGCGCCAGCAGTCAATCCCCGGGCCCCTCTGACGAGCAGTACTTC. Encoded protein: CASSQSPGPSDEQYF.

The chain is built from TRBV19 and TRBJ2-1, with 8 bases fitting TRBD2. J was trimmed by 5 bases and V by 5 bases; bases with no gene match: 11. This CDR3 region has 16 residues. Germline CDR1 reads LNHDA; CDR2 reads SQIVND (reference sequence). CDR3 sequence: CASSAPGRGRNNEQFF. CDR3 in DNA: TGTGCCAGTAGTGCCCCCGGCCGCGGGAGGAACAATGAGCAGTTCTTC.

V is TRBV7-2 and J is TRBJ2-1; 8 nucleotides align to TRBD2. In germline, CDR1 is SGHTA, CDR2 FQGNSA. The ends lost 5 bases at V and 0 bases at J; junction bases unmatched: 6. This CDR3 has 16 amino acids. The CDR3 spells CASSPRGGSSYNEQFF. CDR3 coding DNA: TGTGCCAGCAGCCCCCGGGGGGGGAGCTCCTACAATGAGCAGTTCTTC.

The chain couples TRBV7-9 to TRBJ2-5, with D possibly called TRBD1 or TRBD2 (5 bases each). The ends were cut back, 5 bases at V and 5 bases at J, with 15 bases in the middle. The CDR3 covers 14 residues. Germline V gene lookup returns CDR1 SEHNR and CDR2 FQNEAQ (reference sequence). The CDR3: CASSAGTLVETQYF. The DNA for the CDR3 is TGTGCCAGCAGCGCCGGGACCTTAGTGGAGACCCAGTACTTC. Combining the CDR3 with reference TRBV7-9 and TRBJ2-5 gives the whole variable domain DTGVSQNPRHKITKRGQNVTFRCDPISEHNRLYWYRQTLGQGPEFLTYFQNEAQLEKSRLLSDRFSAERPKGSFSTLEIQRTEQGDSAMYLCASSAGTLVETQYFGPGTRLLVL.

J is TRBJ2-1 and V is TRBV7-9, with D unresolved. Per germline, CDR1 SEHNR and CDR2 FQNEAQ (reference sequence). V gave up 3 bases and J gave up 8 bases, with 17 bases separating them. The CDR3 totals 15 residues. CDR3 in DNA: TGTGCCAGCAGCTTGCGCGGTGCTCTGTCCCATGAGCAGTTCTTC. Amino acid sequence: CASSLRGALSHEQFF.

V usage is TRBV28 and J usage is TRBJ1-5, with 7 bases identical to TRBD1. The CDR3 has 16 amino acids. V shed 2 bases and J 5 bases; nucleotides not matched to a gene: 9. Germline CDR1 reads MDHEN; CDR2 reads SYDVKM. CDR3 in DNA: TGTGCCAGCAGTTTAAGGGCCCGACAGGGTCATCAGCCCCAGCATTTT. This sequence encodes CASSLRARQGHQPQHF.

By share, this clone counts as medium-sized. The chain employs TRBV5-4 and TRBJ2-1; 7 nucleotides line up with TRBD1. Germline values: CDR1 SGHNT, CDR2 YYREEE (reference sequence). The CDR3 has 14 amino acids. V was clipped by 5 bases and J by 2 bases; unmatched bases: 4. The CDR3 sequence is CASSQTGTYNEQFF. The DNA of the CDR3 is TGTGCCAGCAGTCAGACAGGGACCTACAATGAGCAGTTCTTC.

This chain links TRBV7-9 with TRBJ2-1, with D maybe TRBD1 (5 bases). This CDR3 has 17 amino acids. CDR1 is SEHNR and CDR2 is FQNEAQ in the germline V gene (reference sequence). Trimming took 3 bases from V and 3 from J, leaving 18 bases between them. CDR3 region: CASSFRQFSYVYNEQFF. The CDR3 region has the DNA TGTGCCAGCAGCTTCCGACAGTTCTCTTATGTCTACAATGAGCAGTTCTTC.

In its sample, this clone is medium-sized. This chain links TRBV7-2 with TRBJ1-2; TRBD1 agrees at 9 bases. The germline CDR1 and CDR2 sequences are SGHTA and FQGNSA. Trimming took 8 bases from V and 5 from J; bases not matched to a gene: 9. The CDR3 is 14 amino acids. CDR3 in amino acids: CASAIWGQGYGYTF. The CDR3 nucleotides are TGTGCCAGCGCTATCTGGGGACAGGGTTATGGCTACACCTTC. The whole variable domain, remainder taken from reference TRBV7-2 and TRBJ1-2, is GAGVSQSPSNKVTEKGKDVELRCDPISGHTALYWYRQSLGQGLEFLIYFQGNSAPDKSGLPSDRFSAERTGGSVSTLTIQRTQQEDSAVYLCASAIWGQGYGYTFGSGTRLTVV.